The sequence of this T cell receptor beta chain was determined in a study of blood T cell repertoires in COVID-19 (dated by TCRdb to the early 2020s). Describing the broader study: Collaborator samples came from the United States, Italy and Spain and covered acute and convalescent phases of COVID-19. Subjects who had been exposed to COVID-19, were actively infected with it, or had recovered from it provided the deeply sampled blood TCRbeta repertoires that made up the dataset. The samples were drawn from the first 160 participants of the ongoing ImmuneRACE study and from 950 to 1,500 subjects provided by 6 global collaborators. Where available, HLA class I and class II types were taken from metadata supplied by the sample provider and were not determined by assay-based typing. The repertoires were released in a freely available public database intended as a resource for research on the immune response to SARS-CoV-2. The material from the prospective study consisted of cDNA or gDNA derived from T cells, B-cell-depleted T cells, or PBMCs. The sample metadata nearly always contained a de-identified subject ID, COVID-19 status, age in years and sex. The paper as a whole reports these results and caveats: How much clinical and demographic metadata was included differed by source and by participant, and the metadata was provided uncurated.

To note about this clone: What antigen it recognizes has not been identified. No much larger clonotype is one base removed from it; base qualities were not supplied.

Germline trimming: 1 base from V, 5 bases from J; junction bases outside gene matches: 0. The CDR3 measures 13 amino acids from cysteine to phenylalanine. Only the CDR3 part of the read is kept: 39 bases, read in frame from the first base. CDR1 and CDR2, looked up from the germline V gene, are MNHEY and SVGEGT. Each collaborating institution followed its own protocols to collect whole blood in K2EDTA tubes. Collaborator samples were shipped for TCRbeta analysis as frozen whole blood, isolated PBMCs, or DNA extracted from either sample type. TCRbeta CDR3 regions were amplified from genomic DNA using the immunoSEQ Assay, a bias-controlled multiplex PCR. The published analysis was carried out like this. The number of nucleated cells in each sample was estimated from the amplification of reference gene primers within the assay. Sequence reads were collapsed and filtered to measure the absolute abundance of every unique TCRbeta CDR3 rearrangement. Productive Simpson clonality was computed per sample as the square root of Simpson's diversity index over productive rearrangements. TCRdb limited this immuneACCESS table to in-frame rearrangements with V and J called. A share of clones is missing; checked studies link under half to unresolved V genes, and the rest is unexplained. V, J and clone size were drawn from that table, and D and trimming were deduced from the DNA. The sample has about 170,000 clones on record, roughly 86% of them singletons. In total, the top ten clones hold around 7% of the sample.

The V gene is TRBV6-2 or TRBV6-3 and the J gene is TRBJ1-2, and TRBD1 aligns with 8 junction nucleotides. The TCR was taken from a woman older than 75 in a cohort sampled during active or convalescent COVID-19. The sequenced sample was peripheral blood. The DNA reads TGTGCCAGCAGTTACTACAGGGGGTATGGCTACACCTTC. Translated, this is CASSYYRGYGYTF.